Shown below are 10 T cell receptor beta chains from a single sample sequenced in a study of post-analysis software for immune sequencing data. Overall study findings and caveats: Compared with controls, patients had more of five TRBV segments, including TRBV5-6, TRBV5-1 and TRBV20-1.

The antigens these receptors bind are not known. Incorporated into the TCR beta cDNA libraries were unique molecular identifiers, which served to reduce PCR and sequencing biases. MiXCR, applied by TCRdb to the PCR reads, yields one record per CDR3 protein. Of about 460,000 distinct CDR3 sequences in the sample, under 55% were seen once. Sequenced: blood. These receptor sequences come from a girl aged 10 to 17 with multiple sclerosis.

The rearrangement joins TRBV7-9 to TRBJ1-2; 9 bases align to TRBD1. The CDR3 length is 14 residues. In germline, CDR1 is SEHNR, CDR2 FQNEAQ (reference sequence). With 3 bases clipped from V and 7 bases from J, the junction kept 6 bases outside the gene matches. Here the CDR3 reads CASSFTGGAGGYTF. The CDR3 DNA is TGTGCCAGCAGCTTTACAGGGGGCGCCGGTGGCTACACCTTC.

The rearrangement links TRBV9 to TRBJ2-1; perhaps TRBD1 as D (5 bases). The CDR3 runs 13 residues. V was pared by 2 bases and J by 5 bases, with 8 bases between. Per the germline V gene, CDR1 is SGDLS and CDR2 is YYNGEE. The DNA of the CDR3 is TGTGCCAGCAGCGTGGACACTCACAATGAGCAGTTCTTC. Its translation is CASSVDTHNEQFF.

The V call is TRBV3-1, the J call TRBJ2-7, with TRBD2 matching 7 bases. Germline V CDR1 and CDR2: LGHDT, YNNKEL (reference sequence). The trim removed 1 base at V and 2 bases at J, leaving 11 bases unmatched. The CDR3 totals 17 residues. CDR3 loop: CASSQVDPSGHPYEQYF. CDR3 in DNA: TGTGCCAGCAGCCAAGTAGATCCTAGCGGACATCCCTACGAGCAGTACTTC.

This chain joins TRBV15 and TRBJ1-2; D not resolved. The germline gives CDR1 LNHNV, CDR2 YYDKDF (reference sequence). This CDR3 is built from 14 residues. V was pared by 1 base and J by 4 bases, with 10 bases between. CDR3 region: CATSRVNSFYGYTF. The CDR3 DNA sequence: TGTGCCACCAGCAGAGTCAACAGCTTCTATGGCTACACCTTC. The full variable domain, in which reference TRBV15 and TRBJ1-2 provide the parts outside the CDR3, is DAMVIQNPRYQVTQFGKPVTLSCSQTLNHNVMYWYQQKSSQAPKLLFHYYDKDFNNEADTPDNFQSRRPNTSFCFLDIRSPGLGDTAMYLCATSRVNSFYGYTFGSGTRLTVV.

The rearrangement uses TRBV2 and TRBJ2-4; tentative D call: TRBD2 (5 bases). Germline CDR1 SNHLY, CDR2 FYNNEI. V was shortened by 2 bases and J by 13 bases, with 9 bases between the two germline ends. The CDR3 spans 11 residues. CDR3 in amino acids: CASSESREQYF. The CDR3 DNA follows: TGTGCCAGCAGTGAATCAAGGGAGCAGTACTTC.

Note on this clonotype: One end of the junction does not line up with germline, which may come from a read error. This chain connects TRBV5-1 to TRBJ1-5; TRBD1 aligns across 9 bases. Germline values: CDR1 SGHRS, CDR2 YFSETQ. The CDR3 is 15 amino acids. In DNA form, the CDR3 reads TGTGCCAGCAGTCCGGGACAGGGACTCAATCAGCCCCAGCATTTT. Its translation is CASSPGQGLNQPQHF.

J is TRBJ1-2 and V is TRBV6-5, with D possibly being TRBD1 (5 bases). V was shortened by 5 bases and J by 7 bases, with 14 bases between the two germline ends. Germline lookup yields CDR1 MNHEY and CDR2 SVGAGI. This CDR3 spans 13 amino acids. CDR3 protein: CASSNGAAAGYTF. The CDR3 DNA reads TGTGCCAGCAGTAATGGGGCTGCGGCTGGCTACACCTTC.

As to this clonotype: A much larger clone lies one base from this, so it may be a read error. In DNA, the CDR3 is TGTGCCAGCAGGTTAGCGGGAGAAACAGATACGCAGTATTTT. Translating gives CASRLAGETDTQYF. The chain is built from TRBV6-4 and TRBJ2-3, with 9 bases aligning to TRBD2. The CDR3 has 14 residues. V was clipped by 6 bases and J by 3 bases; unmatched bases: 4. Germline values: CDR1 MRHNA, CDR2 SNTAGT.

The chain links TRBV20-1 to TRBJ2-1; D is ambiguous. V lost 2 bases, J lost 4 bases, and 12 bases lay in between. CDR1 is DFQATT, CDR2 SNEGSKA, per germline (reference sequence). There are 14 residues in the CDR3. CDR3 nucleotide sequence: TGCAGTGCTAGACAAGCCGCAGGATACAATGAGCAGTTCTTC. It encodes CSARQAAGYNEQFF.

Only one count was recorded for this clonotype. The V call is TRBV5-1, the J call TRBJ2-2; 10 bases line up with TRBD2. CDR3 length: 16 amino acids. The V and J ends lost 4 bases and 1 base, in that order; junction bases with no gene match: 4. Looked up from germline, CDR1 is SGHRS and CDR2 is YFSETQ. CDR3 sequence (DNA): TGCGCCAGCAGCCCCCTAGCGGGAGTGAACACCGGGGAGCTGTTTTTT. It translates to CASSPLAGVNTGELFF. Full variable domain (remainder filled in from reference TRBV5-1 and TRBJ2-2): KAGVTQTPRYLIKTRGQQVTLSCSPISGHRSVSWYQQTPGQGLQFLFEYFSETQRNKGNFPGRFSGRQFSNSRSEMNVSTLELGDSALYLCASSPLAGVNTGELFFGEGSRLTVL.